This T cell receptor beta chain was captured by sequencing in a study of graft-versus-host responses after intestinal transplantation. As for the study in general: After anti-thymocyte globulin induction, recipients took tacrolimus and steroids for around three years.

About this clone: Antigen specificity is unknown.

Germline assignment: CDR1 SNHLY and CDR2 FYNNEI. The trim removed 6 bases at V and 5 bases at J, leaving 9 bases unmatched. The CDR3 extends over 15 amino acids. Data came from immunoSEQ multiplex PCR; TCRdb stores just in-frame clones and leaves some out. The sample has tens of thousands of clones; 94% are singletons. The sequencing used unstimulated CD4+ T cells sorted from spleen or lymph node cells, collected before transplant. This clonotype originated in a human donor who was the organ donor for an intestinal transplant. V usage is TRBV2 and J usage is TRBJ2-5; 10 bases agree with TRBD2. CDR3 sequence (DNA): TGTGCCAGCAGGGCAGCGGGGGGGATTATTGAGACCCAGTACTTC. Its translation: CASRAAGGIIETQYF.